This TCR beta chain appears in the sequencing data of a study of blood T cell repertoires in COVID-19 (dated by TCRdb to 2018 to 2020). Study-level background: Collaborator samples came from the United States, Italy and Spain and covered acute and convalescent phases of COVID-19. HLA class I and class II types, where available, came from metadata supplied by the sample provider rather than from assay-based typing. The material from the prospective study consisted of cDNA or gDNA derived from T cells, B-cell-depleted T cells, or PBMCs. The samples were drawn from two sources: the first 160 participants of the ongoing ImmuneRACE study, and 1,000 to 1,500 subjects contributed by 6 global collaborators. A freely available public database, intended as a resource for researchers studying the immune response to SARS-CoV-2, is where the repertoires were released. Sample metadata almost always included a de-identified subject ID, COVID-19 status, age in years and sex. The dataset comprised deeply sampled blood TCRbeta repertoires from subjects exposed to, actively infected with, or recovered from COVID-19.

TCRbeta CDR3 regions were amplified from genomic DNA by means of the immunoSEQ Assay, a bias-controlled multiplex PCR. The source study handled its data this way. Nucleated cell counts per sample were estimated from amplification of reference gene primers within the assay. Sequence reads were collapsed and filtered to measure the absolute abundance of every unique TCRbeta CDR3 rearrangement. For each sample, productive Simpson clonality was calculated by taking the square root of Simpson's diversity index across productive rearrangements. TCRdb took this table from immuneACCESS and kept in-frame rearrangements with V and J called. Such tables lack part of the clones; where checked against another copy, unresolved V genes explain under half of the gap, and the rest is unexplained. Clonal size and the V and J genes are those of that table, whereas D and trimming came from the DNA. The sample profile shows about 15,000 clones; roughly 87% of them were found once. The ten biggest clones cover about 5% of the sample.

The germline V gene encodes CDR1 LGHDT and CDR2 YNNKEL (reference sequence). The germline V and J ends show losses of 4 bases and 6 bases respectively, and no gene match explains 13 bases of the junction. The CDR3 holds 17 amino acids from the cysteine to the phenylalanine. The entry retains the CDR3 DNA only, 51 bases that are in frame from base 1. Notes on this clone: Its specific antigen is unknown. There are no base qualities to consult, and no much larger clone falls within one base.

Each collaborating institution followed its own protocols to collect whole blood in K2EDTA tubes. For TCRbeta analysis, collaborator samples were shipped as frozen whole blood, as isolated PBMCs, or as DNA extracted from either sample type. General study outcomes and caveats: The amount of clinical and demographic metadata varied by source and participant and was provided uncurated.

Here the chain combines TRBV3-1 (or the pseudogene TRBV3-2) and TRBJ2-7; TRBD2 lines up with 12 middle nucleotides. The sample was peripheral blood. This sequence originates from a human donor in a cohort sampled during active COVID-19. The CDR3 corresponds to CASSLGLAGLGASEQYF. The DNA reads TGTGCCAGCAGCCTGGGACTAGCGGGCCTAGGGGCTTCCGAGCAGTACTTC.